One TCR beta chain is described in this entry. This may arise from a read error, as a much more abundant clone is one base away. The CDR3 carries no conserved terminal phenylalanine or tryptophan, so it likely arises from a read error. Germline trimming cut 2 bases from V and 3 bases from J; bases unmatched to any gene: 16. Germline V CDR1 and CDR2: DFQATT, SNEGSKA (reference sequence). The CDR3 consists of 18 residues. These data originate in a study of T cells in Graves' hyperthyroidism and ophthalmopathy. About the research overall: Peripheral blood specimens were obtained at initial diagnosis, prior to any treatment.

Lactation, pregnancy, other autoimmune disease or uncontrolled infection excluded patients. TCR beta CDR3 sequences were amplified from RNA transcripts. RT-PCR in the first round (using the HTBI primer set) targeted the TCR CDR3. TCRdb analysed the multiplex PCR reads with MiXCR anew, one entry per CDR3 protein. Of around 200,000 distinct CDR3 sequences in the sample, about 16% are singletons; the top ten hold roughly 44%. The receptor was derived from a man aged 35 to 55 with Graves' hyperthyroidism. What was sequenced was blood. The V and J genes are TRBV20-1 and TRBJ2-5; 9 positions agree with TRBD2. CDR3 sequence (DNA): TGCAGTGCTAGATCTTTGCTTAGGGTAGCGGGGGTGGAAGAGACCCAGTACCTC. Protein sequence: CSARSLLRVAGVEETQYL.